This entry lists 29 T cell receptor beta chains sequenced from one sample in a study of patients and donors after allogeneic stem cell transplantation. MiXCR was run by TCRdb on the RT-PCR reads, yielding one entry per CDR3 protein. The sample holds a few hundred thousand distinct CDR3 sequences, roughly 13% seen once. Material for sequencing was blood, either unsorted or a sorted T cell fraction (not recorded which). The origin of the receptors is a human donor who was either an allogeneic HSCT recipient or a stem cell or donor lymphocyte infusion donor (not recorded which). It is not recorded whose cells these are; they may come from a transplant donor.

This clonotype turned up a few times. The chain joins TRBV6-5 to TRBJ1-5, with D uncertain. The CDR3 covers 14 residues. Germline V CDR1 and CDR2: MNHEY, SVGAGI. Between the trimmed V and J ends, which lost 2 bases and 4 bases, there was a span of 9 bases. Here the CDR3 reads CASSYRSRNQPQHF. For the CDR3, the DNA is TGTGCCAGCAGTTACAGGAGCCGGAATCAGCCCCAGCATTTT.

This clonotype turned up a few times. The chain joins TRBV20-1 to TRBJ2-5; 8 nucleotides match TRBD2. The ends lost 3 bases at V and 3 bases at J; junction bases unmatched: 15. Germline assignment: CDR1 DFQATT and CDR2 SNEGSKA (reference sequence). This CDR3 region has 17 residues. The DNA of the CDR3 is TGCAGTGCTAGTCTCGGACTAGCCCAAAGGGGGAAAGAGACCCAGTACTTC. It codes for CSASLGLAQRGKETQYF.

This clonotype was seen more than once but under ten times. V is TRBV6-1 and J is TRBJ1-5; D is perhaps TRBD1 (6 bases). The CDR3 runs to 15 residues. Germline loops: CDR1 MNHNS, CDR2 SASEGT. The ends were cut back, 6 bases at V and 0 bases at J, with 12 bases in the middle. The CDR3 sequence: CASRSDRNSNQPQHF. CDR3 in DNA: TGTGCCAGCAGATCCGACAGGAATAGCAATCAGCCCCAGCATTTT.

The chain is built from TRBV7-2 and TRBJ1-1; 7 positions agree with TRBD1. Per germline, CDR1 SGHTA and CDR2 FQGNSA. There are 15 residues in the CDR3. J was trimmed by 4 bases and V by 5 bases; bases with no gene match: 10. Here the CDR3 reads CASSPATGKGTEAFF. CDR3 bases: TGTGCCAGCAGCCCGGCGACAGGGAAAGGCACTGAAGCTTTCTTT.

This clonotype has only a few counts. The rearrangement joins TRBV7-9 to TRBJ1-4; D is ambiguous. Germline lookup yields CDR1 SEHNR and CDR2 FQNEAQ (reference sequence). Trimming shortened V by 5 bases and J by 5 bases, and 15 bases separated the two germline ends. The CDR3 is 15 amino acids. This chain's CDR3 is CASSPNYRKNEKLFF. The CDR3 DNA reads TGTGCCAGCAGCCCCAATTACCGCAAGAATGAAAAACTGTTTTTT.

This chain links TRBV7-2 with TRBJ1-5, with a possible D match to TRBD1 (6 bases). V was clipped by 2 bases and J by 5 bases, with 13 bases between them. CDR1 and CDR2 from the germline V gene are SGHTA and FQGNSA. CDR3 length: 15 amino acids. The CDR3 protein is CASSLYAGVDQPQHF. Here the CDR3 DNA reads TGTGCCAGCAGCTTATACGCAGGGGTGGATCAGCCCCAGCATTTT.

This clonotype was detected ten times or more. This chain joins TRBV5-1 and TRBJ2-7, with D unresolved. V was cut by 0 bases and J by 2 bases, with 9 bases left in between. Per germline, CDR1 SGHRS and CDR2 YFSETQ. The CDR3 is 14 amino acids. Here the CDR3 reads CASSLGQTTYEQYF. DNA of the CDR3: TGCGCCAGCAGCTTGGGGCAGACCACCTACGAGCAGTACTTC.

This clonotype was seen a handful of times. V is TRBV20-1 and J is TRBJ2-3; a weak D match, TRBD2 (7 bases). The V and J ends lost 5 bases and 5 bases respectively, with 17 bases between them. The CDR3 has 14 amino acids. Germline lookup yields CDR1 DFQATT and CDR2 SNEGSKA (reference sequence). The CDR3: CSAGLGGLGDTQYF. The CDR3 region has the DNA TGCAGTGCTGGCTTGGGGGGGCTGGGAGATACGCAGTATTTT.

This clonotype was observed many times. The gene calls are TRBV29-1 and TRBJ2-2; TRBD1 matches 8 bases. J lost 0 bases, V lost 4 bases, and 4 bases had no gene match. The CDR3 loop spans 15 amino acids. Germline-derived CDR1 and CDR2 are SQVTM and ANQGSEA. CDR3 DNA: TGCAGCGTTGGCTCACAGGGGGCGAACACCGGGGAGCTGTTTTTT. Protein sequence: CSVGSQGANTGELFF.

The rearrangement links TRBV6-2 or TRBV6-3 to TRBJ1-1, with D possibly being TRBD1 (6 bases). Germline CDR1 is MNHEY and CDR2 is SVGEGT. This CDR3 contains 15 residues. Trimming took 6 bases from V and 3 from J, leaving 17 bases between them. The CDR3 nucleotides read TGTGCCAGCAGCCAAAACAGGGTTGGGGACACTGAAGCTTTCTTT. Translation: CASSQNRVGDTEAFF.

Of note for this clonotype: The junction departs from the called germline gene at one end, perhaps through a read error. The chain employs TRBV5-1 and TRBJ2-7, with D perhaps matching TRBD1 or TRBD2 (6 bases each). This CDR3 contains 18 residues. Germline V gene sequence: CDR1 SGHRS, CDR2 YFSETQ. In nucleotides, the CDR3 is TGCGCCAGCAGCCCATCAGGGAAGGGGGGCTATTTTTCCTACGATCAGTACTTC. Its protein is CASSPSGKGGYFSYDQYF.

The chain couples TRBV2 to TRBJ1-6; unclear D gene. Germline V gives CDR1 SNHLY, CDR2 FYNNEI. Trimming stripped 6 bases from V and 10 bases from J, with 16 bases between. The CDR3 consists of 14 residues. The CDR3 spells CASSLTWAESPLHF. In nucleotides, the CDR3 is TGTGCCAGCAGCCTCACCTGGGCTGAGTCACCCCTCCACTTT.

This clonotype has a handful of counts. The chain joins TRBV20-1 to TRBJ1-2; D is uncertain. Looked up from germline, CDR1 is DFQATT and CDR2 is SNEGSKA (reference sequence). Deletions cut 3 bases from V and 3 bases from J, with 14 bases between. CDR3 length equals 14 residues. The DNA for the CDR3 is TGCAGTGCTAGCGGCTCCAGGACCCACTATGGCTACACCTTC. Translating gives CSASGSRTHYGYTF.

There are a few counts of this clonotype. This chain joins TRBV7-9 and TRBJ2-7, with TRBD1 matching over 7 bases. Losses at the gene ends were 4 bases for V and 0 bases for J; bases not matched to a gene: 12. Germline assignment: CDR1 SEHNR and CDR2 FQNEAQ (reference sequence). The CDR3 runs 17 residues. The CDR3 loop reads CASSSTRPGQNSYEQYF. The CDR3 DNA sequence: TGTGCCAGCAGCTCAACGAGGCCGGGACAGAACTCCTACGAGCAGTACTTC.

The rearrangement links TRBV5-1 to TRBJ2-3; 8 bases fit TRBD1. Germline CDR1 and CDR2: SGHRS and YFSETQ. V shed 0 bases, J shed 1 base, and the junction held 1 base outside the gene matches. The CDR3 covers 15 residues. The CDR3 DNA reads TGCGCCAGCAGCTTGGGGACAGGGCGCACAGATACGCAGTATTTT. Protein sequence: CASSLGTGRTDTQYF.

This clonotype was counted a few times. The chain carries TRBV30 and TRBJ1-5; D might be TRBD1 (5 bases). Looked up from germline, CDR1 is GTSNPN and CDR2 is SVGIG (reference sequence). V lost 1 base and J lost 1, with 14 bases in between. The CDR3 has 16 amino acids. CDR3 sequence reads: CAWSAIGQLSNQPQHF. For the CDR3, the DNA is TGTGCCTGGAGTGCGATCGGACAACTAAGCAATCAGCCCCAGCATTTT.

This clonotype has only a few counts. The V and J genes are TRBV27 and TRBJ2-7; tentative D call: TRBD2 (6 bases). V was clipped by 7 bases and J by 5 bases, with 18 bases between them. The CDR3 has 14 residues. Germline V lookup: CDR1 MNHEY, CDR2 SMNVEV (reference sequence). The CDR3 bases are TGTGCCAGCATTCCGGGAGATTCACCCCACGAGCAGTACTTC. Amino acids: CASIPGDSPHEQYF.

This clonotype appeared many times. The chain recombines TRBV7-2 with TRBJ2-2, with 8 bases that match TRBD2. The V gene end was trimmed by 1 base and the J gene end by 4 bases; junction bases not matched to a gene: 5. Germline values: CDR1 SGHTA, CDR2 FQGNSA. The CDR3 length is 16 residues. CDR3 sequence reads: CASSLGAGAFTGELFF. The CDR3, as DNA: TGTGCCAGCAGCTTAGGAGCGGGAGCCTTCACCGGGGAGCTGTTTTTT.

The table lists this clonotype with many counts. The rearrangement uses TRBV20-1 and TRBJ2-7; 7 bases are shared with TRBD2. The V gene end was trimmed by 0 bases and the J gene end by 1 base; junction bases not matched to a gene: 9. The CDR3 sequence is 16 residues long. Germline values: CDR1 DFQATT, CDR2 SNEGSKA (reference sequence). CDR3 nucleotides: TGCAGTGCTAGAGACATCCAACGGGACTATTCCTACGAGCAGTACTTC. It is translated as CSARDIQRDYSYEQYF.

This clonotype was detected ten times or more. The chain is built from TRBV5-1 and TRBJ1-3; possible D gene TRBD1, 5 bases. The CDR3 is 17 amino acids. Germline assignment: CDR1 SGHRS and CDR2 YFSETQ. The germline V and J ends were trimmed by 0 bases and 0 bases, with 13 bases remaining between them. The CDR3 DNA sequence: TGCGCCAGCAGCTTGGTCGGCGGGGGGAGCTCTGGAAACACCATATATTTT. Its protein is CASSLVGGGSSGNTIYF.

This clonotype was counted only a few times. The V call is TRBV19, the J call TRBJ2-1; D uncertain. Trimming removed 5 bases from V and 5 bases from J, with 10 bases in between. CDR1 and CDR2 from the germline V gene are LNHDA and SQIVND (reference sequence). The CDR3 is 13 residues long. CDR3 residues: CASSFRGDNEQFF. The CDR3 nucleotides are TGTGCCAGTAGTTTTAGAGGAGACAATGAGCAGTTCTTC.

The V call is TRBV20-1, the J call TRBJ1-2; maybe TRBD1 (5 bases). Germline V lookup: CDR1 DFQATT, CDR2 SNEGSKA (reference sequence). V lost 0 bases, J lost 0 bases, and 17 bases lay in between. The CDR3 sequence is 17 residues long. As DNA, the CDR3 is TGCAGTGCTAGAGATCTAGGGGCAGCCGATTCTAACTATGGCTACACCTTC. Translated, it gives CSARDLGAADSNYGYTF.

This clonotype was seen repeatedly, ten times or more. The chain carries TRBV7-3 and TRBJ2-1; 13 nucleotides line up with TRBD2. The length of the CDR3 is 18 residues. Germline V gives CDR1 SGHTA, CDR2 FQGTGA. The J segment lost 6 bases and the V segment lost 5 bases, leaving 13 bases of the junction unmatched. The CDR3 nucleotides are TGTGCCAGCAGCCCAACCCCGGCCAGGACTAGCGGGGGCAATGAGCAGTTCTTC. Its translation: CASSPTPARTSGGNEQFF.

This clonotype was seen a handful of times. The rearrangement uses TRBV20-1 and TRBJ2-7, with 9 bases lining up with TRBD1. Trimming removed 4 bases from V and 5 bases from J; junction bases left unmatched: 12. There are 15 residues in the CDR3. Germline CDR1 DFQATT, CDR2 SNEGSKA (reference sequence). DNA of the CDR3: TGCAGTGCTATAGGGTCGGAACAGGGGGCCCACGAGCAGTACTTC. Protein sequence: CSAIGSEQGAHEQYF.

In this sample, this clonotype turned up many times. This chain joins TRBV4-2 and TRBJ1-5; unclear D gene. This CDR3 has 15 amino acids. CDR1 and CDR2 (germline): LGHNA, YNFKEQ. V lost 1 base, J lost 2 bases, and 9 bases lay in between. The CDR3 loop is CASSQGRPGNQPQHF. The CDR3 DNA is TGTGCCAGCAGCCAAGGACGGCCCGGCAATCAGCCCCAGCATTTT.

This chain uses TRBV3-1 with TRBJ2-1; weak D call: TRBD2 (5 bases). The V gene lost 1 base and the J gene lost 10 bases, with 8 bases spanning the gap. The V gene's germline CDR1 is LGHDT and CDR2 YNNKEL (reference sequence). The CDR3 is 12 residues long. The CDR3 DNA sequence: TGTGCCAGCAGCCAAGTCGGAGGAGAGCAGTTCTTC. Residues: CASSQVGGEQFF.

There are many counts of this clonotype. J is TRBJ1-5 and V is TRBV4-1; 7 bases map to TRBD1. CDR1 MGHRA and CDR2 YSYEKL come from the germline V gene. Trimming at V came to 4 bases and at J to 5 bases, leaving 14 bases not matched to a gene. CDR3 length: 17 amino acids. CDR3 loop: CASSRLPIWTGHQPQHF. CDR3 DNA: TGCGCCAGCAGCCGCCTACCCATCTGGACAGGCCATCAGCCCCAGCATTTT.

The chain has TRBV20-1 and TRBJ2-5; D perhaps matches TRBD2 (5 bases). Trimming left V 6 bases short and J 2 bases short, with 19 bases between. CDR3 size: 15 residues. CDR1 DFQATT and CDR2 SNEGSKA come from the germline V gene (reference sequence). CDR3 amino acids: CSASLSSRAQETQYF. CDR3 DNA sequence: TGCAGTGCCAGTTTGTCGTCGAGGGCACAAGAGACCCAGTACTTC.

V and J are TRBV15 and TRBJ2-7; 13 bases map to TRBD2. The germline V gene has CDR1 LNHNV and CDR2 YYDKDF (reference sequence). There are 16 residues in the CDR3. The J segment lost 2 bases and the V segment lost 5 bases, leaving 6 bases of the junction unmatched. This chain's CDR3 is CATSLLAGGTAYEQYF. The CDR3 DNA follows: TGTGCCACCAGCTTACTAGCGGGGGGGACTGCCTACGAGCAGTACTTC.